This T cell receptor (beta chain) was found in a study of cytomegalovirus exposure and HLA in healthy donors. Whole-study findings and limits: Reportedly, fewer N-insertions than the approximately 600-donor mean appeared in an Asian-associated ancestry cluster in a later analysis. For most TCR sequences rarity was the rule, although some public TCRs occurred in many donors. Later analysis demonstrated an association between a missense DCLRE1C variant and TCR beta V- and J-gene trimming. Earlier results showed most TCR beta V segments being productive about 87% or about 30% of the time.

Germline V gene data show CDR1 as SGHDT and CDR2 as YYEEEE. V shed 2 bases and J 9 bases; nucleotides not matched to a gene: 5. The CDR3 contains 14 residues. It was with 60 Vbeta and 13 Jbeta primers that the PCR ran. Sequencing used immunoSEQ multiplex PCR; TCRdb keeps in-frame clones, though not all of them. This sample's table has some 110,000 clones. For this clone: Its antigen is unknown.

V usage is TRBV5-6 and J usage is TRBJ1-3; TRBD1 aligns across 10 bases. Sequencing was done on a sample of PBMCs. The receptor was isolated from a man aged 18 to 35 in good health and CMV-seronegative. This CDR3 reads CASSFPGQGVTIYF. The DNA for the CDR3 is TGTGCCAGCAGCTTCCCAGGACAGGGGGTCACCATATATTTT.